This is a list of T cell receptor beta chains from one sample in a study of beta chain features in type 1 diabetes. The data were produced by immunoSEQ multiplex PCR, yet TCRdb's version contains in-frame clones alone and is incomplete. Of about 240,000 clones in the sample, around 26% were seen once. Sequencing was performed on central memory CD4+ T cells from blood. The receptor set was obtained from a man aged 30 to 39 in good health. The CDR3 runs from the conserved cysteine through the conserved F or W. The D gene is left open where the match is weak. The listing skips clone size in some rows; elsewhere it reads once, few, many or a size class.

v_call: TRBV15
clone_size: -
j_call: TRBJ2-3
d_call: -
cdr3_nt: TGTGCCACCGGGACCCGGTCAACAGATACGCAGTATTTT
cdr3_aa: CATGTRSTDTQYF

v_call: TRBV10-3
clone_size: few
j_call: TRBJ2-3
d_call: TRBD2
cdr3_nt: TGTGCCATCAGTGCGCGGGAGGCCCCCACAGATACGCAGTATTTT
cdr3_aa: CAISAREAPTDTQYF

v_call: TRBV30
clone_size: -
j_call: TRBJ1-6
d_call: -
cdr3_nt: TGTGCCGGGAGTGAACAGTGGGATTCACCCCTCCACTTT
cdr3_aa: CAGSEQWDSPLHF

v_call: TRBV28
clone_size: few
j_call: TRBJ2-1
d_call: TRBD2
cdr3_nt: TGTGCCAGCAGTTTAATCGGGTGGGAGGGCCTCAATGAGCAGTTCTTC
cdr3_aa: CASSLIGWEGLNEQFF

v_call: TRBV4-2
clone_size: many
j_call: TRBJ2-1
d_call: TRBD2
cdr3_nt: TGTGCCAGCAGCCGGACTAGCAGTAATGAGCAGTTCTTC
cdr3_aa: CASSRTSSNEQFF

v_call: TRBV30
clone_size: -
j_call: TRBJ2-5
d_call: TRBD1
cdr3_nt: TGTGCCTGGAGTGAACCCGACAGGGCGAGGCCCCAGTACTTC
cdr3_aa: CAWSEPDRARPQYF

v_call: TRBV30
clone_size: few
j_call: TRBJ2-7
d_call: -
cdr3_nt: TGTGCCTGGAAGATAAGGGGCCGCCGGTTGCAGTACTTC
cdr3_aa: CAWKIRGRRLQYF

v_call: TRBV30
clone_size: many
j_call: TRBJ1-5
d_call: -
cdr3_nt: TGTGCCTGGAGTTCCGAGGCCGCTCAGCCCCAGCATTTT
cdr3_aa: CAWSSEAAQPQHF

v_call: TRBV18
clone_size: few
j_call: TRBJ1-1
d_call: -
cdr3_nt: TGTGCCAGCTCGCCGGACAAGAACACTGAAGCTTTCTTT
cdr3_aa: CASSPDKNTEAFF

v_call: TRBV7-2
clone_size: few
j_call: TRBJ2-1
d_call: -
cdr3_nt: TGTGCCAGCAGCTTAGAGACTAGATCGAAGTTCTTC
cdr3_aa: CASSLETRSKFF

v_call: TRBV29-1
clone_size: -
j_call: TRBJ2-3
d_call: TRBD2
cdr3_nt: TGCAGCTGGGCAGCGGGAGGGCCAGGAGATACGCAGTATTTT
cdr3_aa: CSWAAGGPGDTQYF

v_call: TRBV9
clone_size: -
j_call: TRBJ1-1
d_call: TRBD1
cdr3_nt: TGTGCCAGCAGCCCAACCGGGACAGGTGTGAACAGTGAAGCTTTCTTT
cdr3_aa: CASSPTGTGVNSEAFF

v_call: TRBV11-2
clone_size: -
j_call: TRBJ2-1
d_call: -
cdr3_nt: TGTGCCACGAGGAGCTCCTACAATGAGCAGTTCTTC
cdr3_aa: CATRSSYNEQFF

v_call: TRBV25-1
clone_size: -
j_call: TRBJ2-3
d_call: TRBD2
cdr3_nt: TGTGCCAGCAGTGAAGGAGCGGGAGGGCCTGCAGATACGCAGTATTTT
cdr3_aa: CASSEGAGGPADTQYF

v_call: TRBV15
clone_size: -
j_call: TRBJ2-3
d_call: -
cdr3_nt: TGTGCCACCAGCAGAGCGGCGGCGGCGAGCGCAGATACGCAGTATTTT
cdr3_aa: CATSRAAAASADTQYF

v_call: TRBV11-3
clone_size: many
j_call: TRBJ2-1
d_call: -
cdr3_nt: TGTGCCAGCAGCTTACAAGCTGGTGAGCAGTTCTTC
cdr3_aa: CASSLQAGEQFF

v_call: TRBV7-2
clone_size: -
j_call: TRBJ2-7
d_call: TRBD2
cdr3_nt: TGTGCCAGCAGCGAAAGCGGGGGGCGCTCCTACGAGCAGTACTTC
cdr3_aa: CASSESGGRSYEQYF

v_call: TRBV5-1
clone_size: -
j_call: TRBJ2-1
d_call: TRBD2
cdr3_nt: TGCGCCAGCAGCTTGGGGAGCGGGAGCTCCTACAATGAGCAGTTCTTC
cdr3_aa: CASSLGSGSSYNEQFF

v_call: TRBV5-4
clone_size: few
j_call: TRBJ2-1
d_call: -
cdr3_nt: TGTGCCAGCAGCTTGGCAGCAGGGGCCGGCTCCTACAATGAGCAGTTCTTC
cdr3_aa: CASSLAAGAGSYNEQFF

v_call: TRBV5-4
clone_size: few
j_call: TRBJ2-1
d_call: TRBD2
cdr3_nt: TGTGCCAGCAGTCGTACAGCGGGGGGCCTTGGGAATGAGCAGTTCTTC
cdr3_aa: CASSRTAGGLGNEQFF

v_call: TRBV4-1
clone_size: -
j_call: TRBJ2-1
d_call: -
cdr3_nt: TGCGCCAGCAGCCAAGATCGAGGGACCTACAATGAGCAGTTCTTC
cdr3_aa: CASSQDRGTYNEQFF

v_call: TRBV30
clone_size: few
j_call: TRBJ1-5
d_call: -
cdr3_nt: TGTGCCTGGACCACCACAGGACACAATCAGCCCCAGCATTTT
cdr3_aa: CAWTTTGHNQPQHF

v_call: TRBV29-1
clone_size: -
j_call: TRBJ2-5
d_call: TRBD2
cdr3_nt: TGCAGCGTCGGGACTAGCAGAACCGAAGAGACCCAGTACTTC
cdr3_aa: CSVGTSRTEETQYF

v_call: TRBV9
clone_size: -
j_call: TRBJ2-1
d_call: -
cdr3_nt: TGTGCCAGCAGCGTAGCTCTCGAGGGGGGATCCTCGTACAATGAGCAGTTCTTC
cdr3_aa: CASSVALEGGSSYNEQFF

v_call: TRBV5-1
clone_size: many
j_call: TRBJ2-7
d_call: -
cdr3_nt: TGCGCCAGCAGCTTACAAAGGGAGCGGGAGCAGTACTTC
cdr3_aa: CASSLQREREQYF

v_call: TRBV29-1
clone_size: -
j_call: TRBJ2-2
d_call: TRBD1
cdr3_nt: TGCAGCGTTGTTGGACAGGGAAAGGACACCGGGGAGCTGTTTTTT
cdr3_aa: CSVVGQGKDTGELFF

v_call: TRBV11-2
clone_size: many
j_call: TRBJ1-2
d_call: TRBD1
cdr3_nt: TGTGCCAGCAGCTCGGACAGGGCCGGCTACACCTTC
cdr3_aa: CASSSDRAGYTF

v_call: TRBV30
clone_size: -
j_call: TRBJ1-1
d_call: -
cdr3_nt: TGTGCCTCGACGACAGTAGCGAACACTGAAGCTTTCTTT
cdr3_aa: CASTTVANTEAFF

v_call: TRBV4-2
clone_size: few
j_call: TRBJ2-1
d_call: TRBD2
cdr3_nt: TGTGCCAGCAGCCAAAACTCGGGACTAGCCTACAATGAGCAGTTCTTC
cdr3_aa: CASSQNSGLAYNEQFF

v_call: TRBV20-1
clone_size: -
j_call: TRBJ2-7
d_call: -
cdr3_nt: TGCAGTGCTTCTAGCGCTTACGAGCAGTACTTC
cdr3_aa: CSASSAYEQYF

v_call: TRBV6-5
clone_size: -
j_call: TRBJ2-1
d_call: -
cdr3_nt: TGTGCCACCCGGGAGTCCTCCTACAATGAGCAGTTCTTC
cdr3_aa: CATRESSYNEQFF